The clone carrying this T cell receptor beta chain was counted between two and nine times. Antigen unknown. This sample is drawn from a study of CD4 T cells in relation to SARS-CoV-2 and coronaviruses. About the research overall: ViraFEST: approximately 10-day antigen culture of PBMCs, then TCR beta CDR3 sequencing. Study-level points and caveats: Samples before the pandemic and after infection were not matched within any donor.

Produced via immunoSEQ multiplex PCR; TCRdb's table is partial and in-frame only. Here the sample spans approximately 18,000 clones, 82% being singletons. Germline V gives CDR1 LNHDA, CDR2 SQIVND (reference sequence). J lost 3 bases, V lost 11 bases, and 4 bases had no gene match. The CDR3 is 12 residues long. Before the COVID-19 pandemic, during about 2011-2019, CD4+ T cells were taken from unexposed donors. The cells were cultured for 9 to 11 days before CD4+ T cells were isolated. Cells permitting, SARS-CoV-2 S/N and four cold-coronavirus spikes were tested on unexposed-donor CD4+ T cells. Material for sequencing was CD4+ T cells from PBMCs, cultured in vitro. The sequence derives from a human donor in good health. The V call is TRBV19, the J call TRBJ2-7; TRBD1 agrees at 10 bases. The CDR3 reads CASGTGVYEQYF. CDR3 coding DNA: TGTGCCTCCGGGACAGGGGTCTACGAGCAGTACTTC.